Following are 9 T cell receptor beta chains from one sample sequenced in a study of cytomegalovirus exposure and HLA in healthy donors. Sequencing was performed with immunoSEQ multiplex PCR; in TCRdb, only in-frame clones are kept and a portion is missing. The sample has 60,000 to 70,000 clones, around nine tenths seen once. Sequencing was performed on PBMCs. These receptors were collected from a woman between 18 and 29 years old in good health and CMV-seronegative.

The genes are TRBV12-5 and TRBJ2-1; 8 bases map to TRBD1. Trimming removed 0 bases from V and 1 base from J; junction bases left unmatched: 5. Per germline, CDR1 LGHNT and CDR2 FRNRAP. The CDR3 sequence is 17 residues long. CDR3 loop: CASGLVQGGRSYNEQFF. The CDR3 DNA reads TGTGCTAGTGGTTTGGTACAGGGGGGTAGATCCTACAATGAGCAGTTCTTC.

The chain carries TRBV19 and TRBJ2-7, with a weak D call TRBD1 (6 bases). This CDR3 comprises 15 residues. V gave up 5 bases and J gave up 2 bases, with 16 bases separating them. The germline V gene encodes CDR1 LNHDA and CDR2 SQIVND (reference sequence). The CDR3 reads CASSSESAGAYEQYF. The CDR3 DNA reads as TGTGCCAGTAGTTCCGAGTCGGCAGGGGCCTACGAGCAGTACTTC.

The chain couples TRBV5-4 to TRBJ2-3; 10 nucleotides match TRBD2. The CDR3 has 16 residues. Germline CDR1 reads SGHNT; CDR2 reads YYREEE (reference sequence). V shed 3 bases, J shed 2 bases, and the junction held 6 bases outside the gene matches. CDR3 amino acids: CASSSLSGGPTDTQYF. CDR3 DNA sequence: TGTGCCAGCAGCTCCCTTAGCGGGGGGCCCACAGATACGCAGTATTTT.

The J gene is TRBJ2-7, the V gene TRBV29-1, with D perhaps TRBD2 (5 bases). Germline values: CDR1 SQVTM, CDR2 ANQGSEA. V lost 6 bases and J 5 bases, leaving 17 bases between the germline ends. The CDR3 has 13 residues. CDR3 protein: CSVSPEVGDEQYF. In nucleotides, the CDR3 is TGCAGCGTCTCCCCGGAGGTGGGTGACGAGCAGTACTTC.

The CDR3 here is CASSLGIGGGTDTQYF. For the CDR3, the DNA is TGTGCCAGCAGCTTAGGGATTGGGGGGGGCACAGATACGCAGTATTTT. This rearrangement joins TRBV7-3 to TRBJ2-3, with 7 bases lining up with TRBD2. CDR1 is SGHTA, CDR2 FQGTGA, per germline. The J segment lost 1 base and the V segment lost 2 bases, leaving 6 bases of the junction unmatched. The CDR3 covers 16 residues.

V is TRBV5-6 and J is TRBJ1-1; D is ambiguous. The length of the CDR3 is 16 residues. Between the trimmed V and J ends, which lost 0 bases and 5 bases, there was a span of 17 bases. Germline loops: CDR1 SGHDT, CDR2 YYEEEE. The CDR3: CASSLGRVARDTEAFF. In nucleotides, the CDR3 is TGTGCCAGCAGCTTGGGCCGGGTCGCTCGGGATACTGAAGCTTTCTTT. Based on the CDR3 plus reference TRBV5-6 and TRBJ1-1, the full variable domain is DAGVTQSPTHLIKTRGQQVTLRCSPKSGHDTVSWYQQALGQGPQFIFQYYEEEERQRGNFPDRFSGHQFPNYSSELNVNALLLGDSALYLCASSLGRVARDTEAFFGQGTRLTVV.

V is TRBV29-1 and J is TRBJ1-1; D uncertain. Germline values: CDR1 SQVTM, CDR2 ANQGSEA. Trimming removed 7 bases at V and 2 bases at J, with 11 bases between. This CDR3 comprises 12 residues. This CDR3 is CSGAVSNTEAFF. In DNA form, the CDR3 reads TGCAGCGGTGCGGTATCTAACACTGAAGCTTTCTTT.

The CDR3 spells CASKVTGGYNEQFF. CDR3 nucleotide sequence: TGTGCCAGCAAAGTAACAGGGGGGTACAATGAGCAGTTCTTC. The chain employs TRBV27 and TRBJ2-1; 8 bases are a match to TRBD1. Germline assignment: CDR1 MNHEY and CDR2 SMNVEV (reference sequence). V lost 7 bases, J lost 4 bases, and 6 bases stayed unmatched. The length of the CDR3 is 14 residues.

The chain combines TRBV27 with TRBJ1-5; 8 nucleotides line up with TRBD1. Germline V lookup: CDR1 MNHEY, CDR2 SMNVEV (reference sequence). The CDR3 covers 13 residues. The V gene end was trimmed by 6 bases and the J gene end by 6 bases; junction bases not matched to a gene: 4. The DNA for the CDR3 is TGTGCCAGCAGAGCGGACAGGGCTCAGCCCCAGCATTTT. Its protein is CASRADRAQPQHF.